These 26 T cell receptor beta chains originate from one sample sequenced in a study of technical replicates of blood from several donors. The assay was immunoSEQ multiplex PCR, and TCRdb's table has in-frame clones only and misses some. The sample gives fewer than 70,000 clones, roughly 94% of which show up once; 0.2% to 0.25% is in the top ten. Sequencing was performed on T cells isolated from PBMCs. The source is a human donor in good health.

The V and J genes are TRBV7-9 and TRBJ1-2; 9 nucleotides align to TRBD1. V trimming: 1 base; J trimming: 7 bases; junction bases outside the gene matches: 10. Germline V lookup: CDR1 SEHNR, CDR2 FQNEAQ (reference sequence). The CDR3 extends over 16 amino acids. CDR3 sequence reads: CASSLDSGQGPFGYTF. For the CDR3, the DNA is TGTGCCAGCAGCTTAGACTCGGGACAGGGCCCTTTTGGCTACACCTTC.

This chain uses TRBV7-2 with TRBJ2-2; D gene unclear. The CDR3 length is 15 residues. Germline V CDR1 and CDR2: SGHTA, FQGNSA. The V gene lost 5 bases and the J gene lost 7 bases, with 17 bases spanning the gap. The CDR3 loop reads CASSLRRERSGELFF. CDR3 nucleotide sequence: TGTGCCAGCAGCCTAAGGCGCGAGCGAAGCGGGGAGCTGTTTTTT.

The sample holds a few counts of this clone. The rearrangement joins TRBV9 to TRBJ1-6; 7 bases line up with TRBD1. The CDR3 extends over 13 amino acids. Germline values: CDR1 SGDLS, CDR2 YYNGEE. Trimming at V came to 3 bases and at J to 6 bases, leaving 0 bases not matched to a gene. The CDR3 sequence is CASSDRGNSPLHF. As DNA, the CDR3 is TGTGCCAGCAGCGACAGGGGTAATTCACCCCTCCACTTT.

The V gene is TRBV6-5, the J gene TRBJ1-3; D is uncertain. V lost 4 bases and J lost 4, with 11 bases in between. Germline loops: CDR1 MNHEY, CDR2 SVGAGI. The length of the CDR3 is 14 residues. The CDR3 region is CASSSDGVGNTIYF. Here the CDR3 DNA reads TGTGCCAGCAGTTCGGACGGGGTCGGAAACACCATATATTTT.

This clone occurred once. The rearrangement joins TRBV12-5 to TRBJ2-5, with D hard to call. This CDR3 has 13 residues. Deletions cut 1 base from V and 1 base from J, with 4 bases between. Germline values: CDR1 LGHNT, CDR2 FRNRAP. Here the CDR3 reads CASGLAGQETQYF. The CDR3 DNA follows: TGTGCTAGTGGTTTGGCAGGCCAAGAGACCCAGTACTTC.

The chain has TRBV29-1 and TRBJ1-5, with TRBD1 as a possible D gene (6 bases). The V gene lost 4 bases and the J gene lost 7 bases, with 11 bases spanning the gap. Germline CDR1 and CDR2: SQVTM and ANQGSEA. The CDR3 extends over 12 amino acids. CDR3 nucleotide sequence: TGCAGCGTTGGGGGGCGCGACCAGCCCCAGCATTTT. Its protein product is CSVGGRDQPQHF.

This chain connects TRBV6-5 to TRBJ1-5, with D perhaps matching TRBD1 (6 bases). V shed 6 bases and J shed 1 base, with 13 bases lying between them. Germline V gives CDR1 MNHEY, CDR2 SVGAGI. This CDR3 region has 15 residues. CDR3: CASRTQGFSNQPQHF. The CDR3 coding sequence is TGTGCCAGCAGGACCCAGGGGTTCAGCAATCAGCCCCAGCATTTT.

The chain uses TRBV28 and TRBJ2-5; D not resolved. Germline assignment: CDR1 MDHEN and CDR2 SYDVKM. Trimming shortened V by 3 bases and J by 0 bases, and 14 bases separated the two germline ends. This CDR3 comprises 16 residues. CDR3 in DNA: TGTGCCAGCAGTTTTAGGCCAGGCAGAGACCAAGAGACCCAGTACTTC. Translated: CASSFRPGRDQETQYF.

This chain joins TRBV5-4 and TRBJ1-1; D may be TRBD1 (5 bases). This CDR3 is 16 amino acids long. In germline, CDR1 is SGHNT, CDR2 YYREEE (reference sequence). V was clipped by 5 bases and J by 0 bases, with 17 bases between them. CDR3: CASRRAGRGMNTEAFF. The CDR3 region has the DNA TGTGCCAGCAGGAGGGCGGGGCGGGGTATGAACACTGAAGCTTTCTTT.

CDR3 nucleotide sequence: TGTGCCAGCTCACCACCAGGGGGACTAGCGGGAGACGTAACTAGCACAGATACGCAGTATTTT. It specifies CASSPPGGLAGDVTSTDTQYF. This chain joins TRBV18 and TRBJ2-3, with 14 bases that match TRBD2. This CDR3 is 21 amino acids long. The junction had 11 bases not matched to a gene; V was cut back by 0 bases and J by 0 bases. CDR1 is KGHSH and CDR2 is LQKENI in the germline V gene.

This clone was detected only once. The chain carries TRBV28 and TRBJ2-7; D not certain. This CDR3 is built from 14 residues. The V end was cut by 6 bases, the J end by 0 bases, with 12 bases between. CDR1 is MDHEN and CDR2 is SYDVKM in the germline V gene. CDR3 loop: CASSLSLSSYEQYF. DNA for the CDR3: TGTGCCAGCAGCCTATCCTTGAGCTCCTACGAGCAGTACTTC.

This clone was seen just once. V gene TRBV9 combines with J gene TRBJ2-5, with unresolved D. Looked up from germline, CDR1 is SGDLS and CDR2 is YYNGEE. This CDR3 has 14 residues. The V and J ends lost 0 bases and 0 bases respectively, with 6 bases between them. CDR3 sequence (DNA): TGTGCCAGCAGCGTAGGGAGTAACCAAGAGACCCAGTACTTC. Translation gives CASSVGSNQETQYF.

The chain employs TRBV15 and TRBJ1-1, with D uncertain. Germline V gene lookup returns CDR1 LNHNV and CDR2 YYDKDF (reference sequence). This CDR3 is 13 amino acids long. Trimming took off 2 bases at V and 1 base at J, with 5 bases between the two ends. The CDR3 sequence: CATSRSGNTEAFF. CDR3 bases: TGTGCCACCAGCAGATCAGGGAACACTGAAGCTTTCTTT.

J is TRBJ2-5 and V is TRBV5-1; 13 bases are a match to TRBD2. CDR3 length: 16 residues. V dropped 4 bases and J dropped 6; count of bases not matched to a gene: 9. Germline CDR1 SGHRS, CDR2 YFSETQ. The CDR3 DNA is TGCGCCAGCAGCACCGGACTAGCGGGAGTTGGGAAGACCCAGTACTTC. The encoded protein is CASSTGLAGVGKTQYF.

The rearrangement links TRBV11-2 to TRBJ1-6, with D perhaps matching TRBD1 (6 bases). Germline V gives CDR1 SGHAT, CDR2 FQNNGV. The CDR3 is 12 residues long. The V gene lost 4 bases and the J gene lost 13 bases, with 11 bases spanning the gap. The CDR3 sequence: CASSSGGWPLHF. DNA of the CDR3: TGTGCCAGCAGCTCGGGGGGCTGGCCCCTCCACTTT.

The chain is built from TRBV28 and TRBJ2-5, with 10 bases aligning to TRBD1. Losses at the gene ends were 5 bases for V and 4 bases for J; bases not matched to a gene: 13. Looked up from germline, CDR1 is MDHEN and CDR2 is SYDVKM. The CDR3 covers 17 residues. The CDR3 here is CASSIRDRGLPSETQYF. The CDR3 DNA reads as TGTGCCAGCAGTATCCGGGACAGGGGACTACCCTCAGAGACCCAGTACTTC.

The V and J genes are TRBV28 and TRBJ1-5; D not certain. This CDR3 is built from 13 residues. In germline, CDR1 is MDHEN, CDR2 SYDVKM. Trimming pared 2 bases from V and 6 bases from J, leaving 8 bases between. CDR3 in amino acids: CASSLTGSQPQHF. Here the CDR3 DNA reads TGTGCCAGCAGTTTAACGGGTTCTCAGCCCCAGCATTTT.

This sequence joins TRBV10-2 and TRBJ2-3, with 10 nucleotides matching TRBD2. V gave up 6 bases and J gave up 5 bases; unmatched junction bases: 5. The length of the CDR3 is 14 residues. Germline V lookup: CDR1 WSHSY, CDR2 SAAADI. DNA for the CDR3: TGCGCCAGCAGCCTAGCGGGAGTGGGAGATACGCAGTATTTT. Residues: CASSLAGVGDTQYF.

The chain carries TRBV28 and TRBJ2-7; D remains ambiguous. The CDR3 length is 11 residues. Germline CDR1 MDHEN, CDR2 SYDVKM. V was cut by 3 bases and J by 5 bases, with 5 bases left in between. CDR3 sequence reads: CASSLRDEQYF. The CDR3 DNA reads TGTGCCAGCAGTTTGAGAGACGAGCAGTACTTC.

The V and J genes are TRBV10-3 and TRBJ2-2; 7 nucleotides match TRBD1. CDR3 length: 16 residues. Looked up from germline, CDR1 is ENHRY and CDR2 is SYGVKD. V trimming: 0 bases; J trimming: 2 bases; junction bases outside the gene matches: 3. The CDR3 sequence: CAISESGDSNTGELFF. The CDR3 DNA reads as TGTGCCATCAGTGAGTCAGGGGACAGTAACACCGGGGAGCTGTTTTTT.

The V call is TRBV7-6, the J call TRBJ2-3; no firm D call. Germline-derived CDR1 and CDR2 are SGHVS and FNYEAQ. This CDR3 is 13 amino acids long. With 1 base removed from V and 6 bases from J, the gap between germline ends came to 8 bases. CDR3 bases: TGTGCCAGCAGCTTAGGAGAGTCGGATACGCAGTATTTT. Encoded protein: CASSLGESDTQYF.

The chain has TRBV18 and TRBJ1-4, with TRBD1 identical over 8 bases. Germline trimming cut 1 base from V and 8 bases from J; bases unmatched to any gene: 6. The CDR3 sequence is 15 residues long. The germline V gene encodes CDR1 KGHSH and CDR2 LQKENI. The CDR3 sequence: CASSPRQGNNEKLFF. In DNA, the CDR3 is TGTGCCAGCTCACCACGACAGGGGAACAACGAAAAACTGTTTTTT. Full variable domain (missing parts from reference TRBV18 and TRBJ1-4): NAGVMQNPRHLVRRRGQEARLRCSPMKGHSHVYWYRQLPEEGLKFMVYLQKENIIDESGMPKERFSAEFPKEGPSILRIQQVVRGDSAAYFCASSPRQGNNEKLFFGSGTQLSVL.

This sequence joins TRBV11-2 and TRBJ1-2; 10 nucleotides line up with TRBD1. Unmatched junction bases numbered 9, after V lost 5 bases and J lost 6 bases. Looked up from germline, CDR1 is SGHAT and CDR2 is FQNNGV. The CDR3 is 15 residues long. CDR3: CASSLRRQGADGYTF. The DNA of the CDR3 is TGTGCCAGCAGCCTGAGAAGACAGGGGGCTGATGGCTACACCTTC.

This sequence joins TRBV7-8 and TRBJ1-5, with TRBD1 matching over 8 bases. Germline CDR1 is SGHVS and CDR2 is FQNEAQ. The CDR3 has 13 residues. Germline trimming cut 6 bases from V and 5 bases from J; bases unmatched to any gene: 3. The CDR3 region is CASSLTGDQPQHF. The DNA of the CDR3 is TGTGCCAGCAGTCTGACAGGGGATCAGCCCCAGCATTTT.

The V gene is TRBV5-1, the J gene TRBJ2-7; 7 bases align to TRBD2. The ends lost 0 bases at V and 7 bases at J; junction bases unmatched: 7. The CDR3 has 14 amino acids. The V gene's germline CDR1 is SGHRS and CDR2 YFSETQ. The CDR3 DNA follows: TGCGCCAGCAGCTTGGGGACTAGGTCTACGGAGCAGTACTTC. This encodes CASSLGTRSTEQYF. The variable domain in full, with the rest retrieved from reference TRBV5-1 and TRBJ2-7, is KAGVTQTPRYLIKTRGQQVTLSCSPISGHRSVSWYQQTPGQGLQFLFEYFSETQRNKGNFPGRFSGRQFSNSRSEMNVSTLELGDSALYLCASSLGTRSTEQYFGPGTRLTVT.

This sequence joins TRBV5-6 and TRBJ2-2; possible D gene TRBD1, 6 bases. V was trimmed by 4 bases and J by 6 bases, leaving 13 bases between them. This CDR3 region has 14 residues. The germline gives CDR1 SGHDT, CDR2 YYEEEE. CDR3 in DNA: TGTGCCAGCAGCCCCATCGGACAGTCCGGGGAGCTGTTTTTT. Translated, it gives CASSPIGQSGELFF. Full variable domain (remainder filled in from reference TRBV5-6 and TRBJ2-2): DAGVTQSPTHLIKTRGQQVTLRCSPKSGHDTVSWYQQALGQGPQFIFQYYEEEERQRGNFPDRFSGHQFPNYSSELNVNALLLGDSALYLCASSPIGQSGELFFGEGSRLTVL.